This T cell receptor (beta chain) comes out of a study of OX40 agonist ivuxolimab in advanced cancers. The germline CDR1 and CDR2 sequences are MGHDK and SYGVNS. This CDR3 has 16 residues. V shed 7 bases and J shed 0 bases, with 16 bases lying between them. TCRdb keeps only in-frame clones here, not all; method: immunoSEQ multiplex PCR. The table lists tens of thousands of clones, 80% to 90% of them singletons. This TCR came from an adult with an advanced solid tumor such as melanoma, head and neck, liver or kidney cancer. This specimen consisted of CD4+ or CD8+ T cells sorted from blood, obtained in a trial of the OX40 agonist ivuxolimab. The chain is built from TRBV25-1 and TRBJ2-1; no definite D call. The CDR3 reads CASTQGGGYSYNEQFF. The CDR3 bases are TGTGCCAGCACTCAAGGCGGCGGATACTCCTACAATGAGCAGTTCTTC. Full variable domain (outside the CDR3, taken from reference TRBV25-1 and TRBJ2-1): EADIYQTPRYLVIGTGKKITLECSQTMGHDKMYWYQQDPGMELHLIHYSYGVNSTEKGDLSSESTVSRIRTEHFPLTLESARPSHTSQYLCASTQGGGYSYNEQFFGPGTRLTVL.